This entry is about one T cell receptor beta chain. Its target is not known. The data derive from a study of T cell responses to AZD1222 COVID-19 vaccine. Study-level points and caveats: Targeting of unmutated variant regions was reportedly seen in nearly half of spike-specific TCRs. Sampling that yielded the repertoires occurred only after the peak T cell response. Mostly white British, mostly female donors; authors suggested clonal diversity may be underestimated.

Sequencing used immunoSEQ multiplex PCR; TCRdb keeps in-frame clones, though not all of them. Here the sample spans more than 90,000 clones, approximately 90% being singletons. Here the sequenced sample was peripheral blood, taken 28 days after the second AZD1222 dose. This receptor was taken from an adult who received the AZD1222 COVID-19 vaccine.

CDR3 sequence reads: CATSDPYTYEQYF. The CDR3 DNA follows: TGTGCCACCAGTGACCCTTATACCTACGAGCAGTACTTC. V usage is TRBV24-1 and J usage is TRBJ2-7; D is uncertain. The V end was cut by 4 bases, the J end by 2 bases, with 8 bases between. Germline-derived CDR1 and CDR2 are KGHDR and SFDVKD. The CDR3 runs 13 residues.